A selection of T cell receptor beta chains follows, all from one sample in a study of shared clonotypes between healthy human individuals. The protocol was immunoSEQ multiplex PCR, while the TCRdb copy is restricted to in-frame clones and leaves out a portion. The data show some 1,100,000 clones, around 82% seen once. What was sequenced was memory CD4+ T cells from PBMCs. Receptors were obtained from a young man in good health. Some clones in this sample may be carry-over from other donors' samples. CDR3s include the opening cysteine and the closing phenylalanine or tryptophan. The order of the fields is V gene, J gene, D gene, clone size, CDR3 protein, CDR3 DNA. A D gene is named only where the DNA matches it firmly. Clone size appears in some rows only: once, few, many, or a class for an expanded clone.

>TRBV4-2|TRBJ2-3|TRBD2|NA
CASSQARAGVSVTDTQYF
TGTGCCAGCAGCCAAGCCAGGGCGGGAGTATCTGTTACAGATACGCAGTATTTT
>TRBV9|TRBJ2-3|NA|NA
CASSVDGARDTQYF
TGTGCCAGCAGCGTAGATGGGGCCCGAGATACGCAGTATTTT
>TRBV15|TRBJ1-2|TRBD1|NA
CATSPQTGGMSYTF
TGTGCCACCAGCCCCCAAACAGGGGGCATGAGCTACACCTTC
>TRBV28|TRBJ1-4|NA|NA
CASSSQIGLSEKLFF
TGTGCCAGCAGTTCGCAAATCGGGCTGAGTGAAAAACTGTTTTTT
>TRBV7-9|TRBJ2-7|NA|NA
CASSLVRGTHEQYF
TGTGCCAGCAGCTTAGTTCGGGGGACCCACGAGCAGTACTTC
>TRBV5-1|TRBJ2-1|TRBD2|NA
CASSLVAGLAHNEQFF
TGCGCCAGCAGCTTGGTAGCGGGACTAGCTCACAATGAGCAGTTCTTC
>TRBV2|TRBJ2-3|NA|NA
CASGKGHFGTDTQYF
TGTGCCAGCGGAAAGGGGCACTTTGGGACAGATACGCAGTATTTT
>TRBV10-3|TRBJ2-6|NA|NA
CAISESYRGSGANVLTF
TGTGCCATCAGTGAGTCCTATAGAGGCTCTGGGGCCAACGTCCTGACTTTC
>TRBV2|TRBJ2-7|TRBD2|NA
CASKLNLLAGLYSEQYF
TGTGCCAGCAAACTAAACTTACTAGCGGGGTTATATAGCGAGCAGTACTTC
>TRBV5-4|TRBJ2-1|TRBD2|NA
CASSSGGLAGGLVNEQFF
TGTGCCAGCAGCTCGGGGGGCTTAGCGGGAGGGCTCGTCAATGAGCAGTTCTTC
>TRBV18|TRBJ2-3|TRBD2|NA
CASSLLLAGGPDTQYF
TGTGCCAGCTCTCTCCTCCTAGCGGGAGGACCAGATACGCAGTATTTT
>TRBV19|TRBJ1-4|TRBD1|once
CASSEPGQATTNEKLFF
TGTGCCAGTAGTGAACCGGGACAGGCCACAACTAATGAAAAACTGTTTTTT
>TRBV7-2|TRBJ2-7|TRBD2|once
CASSLQTSGGYEQYF
TGTGCCAGCAGCCTACAGACTAGCGGCGGCTACGAGCAGTACTTC
>TRBV6-5|TRBJ1-1|NA|NA
CASRKGGGNTEAFF
TGTGCCAGCAGAAAGGGAGGGGGGAACACTGAAGCTTTCTTT
>TRBV28|TRBJ1-5|TRBD1|few
CASSWTGPISNQPQHF
TGTGCCAGCAGTTGGACAGGTCCCATCTCCAATCAGCCCCAGCATTTT
>TRBV7-2|TRBJ2-7|TRBD2|NA
CASSLGGGGPYEQYF
TGTGCCAGCAGCTTAGGCGGCGGGGGTCCCTACGAGCAGTACTTC
>TRBV28|TRBJ1-2|NA|NA
CASVPGRNYGYTF
TGTGCCAGCGTCCCCGGGAGGAACTATGGCTACACCTTC
>TRBV5-1|TRBJ2-7|TRBD1|NA
CASSPRDRWEQYF
TGCGCCAGCAGCCCGAGGGACAGGTGGGAGCAGTACTTC
>TRBV4-1|TRBJ2-1|TRBD2|NA
CASSRDTDSGTYNEQFF
TGCGCCAGCAGCCGAGACACGGATAGCGGGACCTACAATGAGCAGTTCTTC